Below, one TCR beta chain is given with its context. The antigen is unknown. This entry is derived from a study of response to subunit inactivated influenza vaccine. General observations from the study: The authors proposed limited new T cell recruitment per seasonal influenza vaccination.

V was pared by 6 bases and J by 4 bases, with 14 bases of the junction left unmatched. The V gene's germline CDR1 is DFQATT and CDR2 SNEGSKA (reference sequence). There are 18 residues in the CDR3. TCRdb itself ran the RT-PCR reads through MiXCR, one entry per CDR3 protein. Of 530,000 or so distinct CDR3 sequences listed, 12% are singletons. This TCR was sampled from a man aged 45-60 years who received an inactivated influenza vaccine. The V call is TRBV20-1, the J call TRBJ2-2; 13 positions agree with TRBD2. The source was PBMCs from blood, collected on the day of vaccination. CDR3 sequence reads: CSARTGTSGMSGTGELFF. The DNA for the CDR3 is TGCAGTGCCCGTACCGGGACTAGCGGGATGTCGGGCACCGGGGAGCTGTTTTTT.